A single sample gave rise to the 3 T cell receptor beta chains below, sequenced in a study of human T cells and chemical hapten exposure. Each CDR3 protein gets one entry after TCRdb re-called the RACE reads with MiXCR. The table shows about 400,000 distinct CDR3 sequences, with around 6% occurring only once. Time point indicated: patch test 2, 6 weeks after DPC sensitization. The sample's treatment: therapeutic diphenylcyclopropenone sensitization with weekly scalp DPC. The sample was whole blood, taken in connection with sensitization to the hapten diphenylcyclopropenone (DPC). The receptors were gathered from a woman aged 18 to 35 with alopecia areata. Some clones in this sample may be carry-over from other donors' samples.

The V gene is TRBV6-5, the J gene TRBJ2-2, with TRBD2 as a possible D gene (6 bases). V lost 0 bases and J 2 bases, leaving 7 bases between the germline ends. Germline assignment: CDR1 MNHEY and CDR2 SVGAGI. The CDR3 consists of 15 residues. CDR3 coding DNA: TGTGCCAGCAGTTACTCGGGGGGAAACACCGGGGAGCTGTTTTTT. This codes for CASSYSGGNTGELFF.

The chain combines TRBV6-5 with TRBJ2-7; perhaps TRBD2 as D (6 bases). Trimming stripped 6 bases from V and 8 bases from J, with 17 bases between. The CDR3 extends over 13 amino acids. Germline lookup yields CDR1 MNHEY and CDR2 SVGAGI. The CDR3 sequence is CASRTGTVVKQYF. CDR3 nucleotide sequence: TGTGCCAGCAGGACCGGGACTGTCGTCAAGCAGTACTTC.

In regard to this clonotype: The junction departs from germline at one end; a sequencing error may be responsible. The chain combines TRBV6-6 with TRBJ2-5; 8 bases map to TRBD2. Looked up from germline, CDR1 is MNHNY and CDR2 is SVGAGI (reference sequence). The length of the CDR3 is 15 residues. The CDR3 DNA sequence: TGTGCCAGCAGTTACTCGCGGGGGGCGGGAGAGAACCAGTACTTC. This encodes CASSYSRGAGENQYF.